The clone carrying this T cell receptor beta chain turned up a few times. This sample was taken from a study of response to subunit inactivated influenza vaccine. CDR3 size: 13 residues. Between the trimmed V and J ends, which lost 4 bases and 5 bases, there was a span of 11 bases. Germline CDR1 is SGHRS and CDR2 is YFSETQ. TCRdb used MiXCR to reprocess the RT-PCR reads, holding one entry per CDR3 protein. The data contain over 800,000 distinct CDR3 sequences, 21% of them singletons. The chain combines TRBV5-1 with TRBJ2-3; D is possibly TRBD2 (5 bases). This TCR was recovered from a man aged 50 to 60 who received an inactivated influenza vaccine. The sample here was PBMCs from blood, taken roughly 5 days after vaccination. This CDR3 is CASSGETGDTQYF. CDR3 coding DNA: TGCGCCAGCAGCGGGGAGACGGGAGATACGCAGTATTTT.